The entry below gives a single T cell receptor beta chain sequence along with its context. Its antigen is currently unknown. V lost 3 bases and J lost 1, with 11 bases in between. This CDR3 contains 15 residues. Germline loops: CDR1 SGHRS, CDR2 YFSETQ. CD8+ and CD4+ T cells from blood underwent TCR beta sequencing, which was carried out in a high-throughput format. Random hexamers primed reverse transcription of about 0.45 to 1 ug RNA. TCRdb called the immunoSEQ multiplex PCR reads again in MiXCR, with one record for every CDR3 protein. The sample yields 80,000 or so distinct CDR3 sequences, about 93% seen once. This specimen comes from a study of CD8 T cells in Susac syndrome. Study observations and caveats: The authors found no clonal expansion in Susac syndrome CD4+ T cell repertoires.

V gene TRBV5-1 combines with J gene TRBJ2-1; D perhaps matches TRBD1 (5 bases). The origin of this receptor is a human donor with Susac syndrome. Sequenced material: CD4+ T cells from PBMCs. CDR3 nucleotide sequence: TGCGCCAGCAGCTCCGACAGCTTTTCCTACAATGAGCAGTTCTTC. Translating it yields CASSSDSFSYNEQFF.